The clone carrying this TCR beta chain has a single count. The sample comes from a study of blood T cell repertoires in COVID-19. The CDR3 is 14 amino acids. The germline V gene has CDR1 LNHDA and CDR2 SQIVND (reference sequence). J lost 2 bases, V lost 8 bases, and 5 bases had no gene match. TCRdb's table, derived via immunoSEQ multiplex PCR, lists solely in-frame clones and lacks some. The data contain about 260,000 clones, roughly 88% of them singletons. This sequence joins TRBV19 and TRBJ2-2, with TRBD1 identical over 7 bases. Sequenced: PBMCs or T cells enriched from blood (not recorded which). This TCR derives from a woman aged 45 to 65 who had recovered from COVID-19. CDR3 sequence (DNA): TGTGCCAGTCACAGGGACAGAAACACCGGGGAGCTGTTTTTT. As protein: CASHRDRNTGELFF.